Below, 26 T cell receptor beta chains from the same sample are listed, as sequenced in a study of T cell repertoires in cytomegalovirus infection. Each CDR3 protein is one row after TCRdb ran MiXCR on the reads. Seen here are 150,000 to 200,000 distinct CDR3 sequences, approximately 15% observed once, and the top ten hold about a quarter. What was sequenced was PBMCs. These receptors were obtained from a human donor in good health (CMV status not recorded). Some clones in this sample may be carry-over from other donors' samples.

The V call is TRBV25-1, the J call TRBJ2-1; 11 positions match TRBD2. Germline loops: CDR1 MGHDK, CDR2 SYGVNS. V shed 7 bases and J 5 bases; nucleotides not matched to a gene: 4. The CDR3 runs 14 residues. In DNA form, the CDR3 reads TGTGCCAGCACACTAGCGGGAGACCACAATGAGCAGTTCTTC. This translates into CASTLAGDHNEQFF.

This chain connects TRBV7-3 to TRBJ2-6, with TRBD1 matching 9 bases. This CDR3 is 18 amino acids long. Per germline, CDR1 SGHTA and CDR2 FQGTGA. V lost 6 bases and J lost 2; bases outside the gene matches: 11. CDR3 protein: CASSSLGTGHTGANVLTF. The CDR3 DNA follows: TGTGCCAGCAGTTCCCTGGGGACAGGGCACACTGGGGCCAACGTCCTGACTTTC.

CDR3 sequence (DNA): TGTGCCATCAGACCCGGGGGGGCGGGGGTCCAAGAGACCCAGTACTTC. Encoded protein: CAIRPGGAGVQETQYF. This sequence joins TRBV10-3 and TRBJ2-5; 8 bases are a match to TRBD2. The CDR3 length is 16 residues. Trimming at V came to 6 bases and at J to 1 base, leaving 10 bases not matched to a gene. Germline V CDR1 and CDR2: ENHRY, SYGVKD.

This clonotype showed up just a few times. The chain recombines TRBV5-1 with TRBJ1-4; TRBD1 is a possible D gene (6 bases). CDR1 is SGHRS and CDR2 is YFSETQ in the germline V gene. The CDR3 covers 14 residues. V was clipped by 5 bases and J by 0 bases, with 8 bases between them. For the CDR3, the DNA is TGCGCCAGCAGGGGGGGGCCAACTAATGAAAAACTGTTTTTT. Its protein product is CASRGGPTNEKLFF.

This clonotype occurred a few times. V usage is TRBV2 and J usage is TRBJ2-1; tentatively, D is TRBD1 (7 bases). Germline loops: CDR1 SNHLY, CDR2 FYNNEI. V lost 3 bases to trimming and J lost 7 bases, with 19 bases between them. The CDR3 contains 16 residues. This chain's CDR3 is CASSDSRGVLRNEQFF. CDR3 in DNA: TGTGCCAGCAGTGATTCCAGGGGGGTTTTGAGGAATGAGCAGTTCTTC. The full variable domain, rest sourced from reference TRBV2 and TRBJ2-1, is EPEVTQTPSHQVTQMGQEVILRCVPISNHLYFYWYRQILGQKVEFLVSFYNNEISEKSEIFDDQFSVERPDGSNFTLKIRSTKLEDSAMYFCASSDSRGVLRNEQFFGPGTRLTVL.

CDR3 DNA: TGCGCCAGCCACACAGGGACGGACACAGATACGCAGTATTTT. It yields the protein CASHTGTDTDTQYF. The genes are TRBV5-1 and TRBJ2-3; TRBD1 might be the D (6 bases). CDR1 and CDR2 (germline): SGHRS, YFSETQ. Trimming left V 7 bases short and J 2 bases short, with 14 bases between. This CDR3 has 14 residues.

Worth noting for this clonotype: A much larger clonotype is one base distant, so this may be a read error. This CDR3 reads CASSQVPWAQYF. The CDR3 nucleotides read TGTGCCAGCAGCCAAGTCCCCTGGGCGCAGTACTTC. V usage is TRBV7-2 and J usage is TRBJ2-7; D unclear. Trimming took off 5 bases at V and 9 bases at J, with 14 bases between the two ends. From germline, CDR1 is SGHTA and CDR2 FQGNSA. The CDR3 spans 12 residues.

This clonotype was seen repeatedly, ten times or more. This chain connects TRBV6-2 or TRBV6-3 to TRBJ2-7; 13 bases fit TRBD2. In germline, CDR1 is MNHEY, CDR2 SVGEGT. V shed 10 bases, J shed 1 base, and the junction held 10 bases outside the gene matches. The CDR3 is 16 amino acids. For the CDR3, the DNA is TGTGCCACGCTCTTATTGGGACTAGCGGGATCCTACGAGCAGTACTTC. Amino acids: CATLLLGLAGSYEQYF.

CDR3 in amino acids: CASSSPLGLAGAGGEQFF. CDR3 DNA sequence: TGTGCCAGCAGTTCCCCCCTTGGACTAGCGGGAGCAGGTGGTGAGCAGTTCTTC. This chain uses TRBV28 with TRBJ2-1, with 13 bases identical to TRBD2. Germline V CDR1 and CDR2: MDHEN, SYDVKM. The V and J ends lost 4 bases and 9 bases, in that order; junction bases with no gene match: 15. This CDR3 is 18 amino acids long.

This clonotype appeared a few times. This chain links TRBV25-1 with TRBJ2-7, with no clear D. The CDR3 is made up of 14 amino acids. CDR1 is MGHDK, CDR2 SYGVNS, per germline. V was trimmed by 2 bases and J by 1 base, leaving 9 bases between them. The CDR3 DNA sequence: TGTGCCAGCAGTGAAGGGTGGGCGTCCTACGAGCAGTACTTC. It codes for CASSEGWASYEQYF.

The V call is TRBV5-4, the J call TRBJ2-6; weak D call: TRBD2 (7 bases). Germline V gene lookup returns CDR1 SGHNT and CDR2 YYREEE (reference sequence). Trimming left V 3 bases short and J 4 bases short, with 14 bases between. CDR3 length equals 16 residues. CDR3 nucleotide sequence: TGTGCCAGCAGCTCACAAGGGGGGGCCGGGGCCAACGTCCTGACTTTC. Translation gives CASSSQGGAGANVLTF.

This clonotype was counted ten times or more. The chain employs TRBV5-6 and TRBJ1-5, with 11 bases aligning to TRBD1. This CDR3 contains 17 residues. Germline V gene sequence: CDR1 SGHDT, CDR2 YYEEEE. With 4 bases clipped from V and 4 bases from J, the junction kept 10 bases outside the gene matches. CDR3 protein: CASSQGPGQGVNQPQHF. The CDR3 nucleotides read TGTGCCAGCAGCCAGGGCCCGGGACAGGGGGTGAATCAGCCCCAGCATTTT.

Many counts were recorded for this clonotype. The CDR3 protein is CASSLGQDSDTQYF. The CDR3, as DNA: TGTGCCAGCAGCTTGGGACAGGACTCAGATACGCAGTATTTT. The gene calls are TRBV3-1 and TRBJ2-3, with TRBD1 identical over 8 bases. After removal of 5 bases from V and 4 bases from J, the junction contained 5 bases not matched to a gene. The CDR3 covers 14 residues. Germline CDR1 is LGHDT and CDR2 is YNNKEL (reference sequence).

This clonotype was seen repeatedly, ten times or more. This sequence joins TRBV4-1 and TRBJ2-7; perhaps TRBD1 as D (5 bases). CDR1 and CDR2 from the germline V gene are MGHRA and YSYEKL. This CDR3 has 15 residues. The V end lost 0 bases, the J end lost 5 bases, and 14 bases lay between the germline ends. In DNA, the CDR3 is TGCGCCAGCAGCCAAGAACAGGTCCCCTCGGACGAGCAGTACTTC. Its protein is CASSQEQVPSDEQYF.

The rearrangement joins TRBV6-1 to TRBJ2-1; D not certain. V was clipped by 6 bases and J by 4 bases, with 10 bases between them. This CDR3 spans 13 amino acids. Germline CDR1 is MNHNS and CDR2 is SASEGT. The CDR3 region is CASSRVSYNEQFF. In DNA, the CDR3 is TGTGCCAGCAGCCGGGTTTCGTACAATGAGCAGTTCTTC.

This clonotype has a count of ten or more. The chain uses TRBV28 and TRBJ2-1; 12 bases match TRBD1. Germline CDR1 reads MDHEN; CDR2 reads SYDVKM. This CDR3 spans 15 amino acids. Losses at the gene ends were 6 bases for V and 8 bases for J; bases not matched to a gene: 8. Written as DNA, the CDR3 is TGTGCCAGCAGCTCTGGGACAGGGGGCAAGGATGAGCAGTTCTTC. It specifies CASSSGTGGKDEQFF.

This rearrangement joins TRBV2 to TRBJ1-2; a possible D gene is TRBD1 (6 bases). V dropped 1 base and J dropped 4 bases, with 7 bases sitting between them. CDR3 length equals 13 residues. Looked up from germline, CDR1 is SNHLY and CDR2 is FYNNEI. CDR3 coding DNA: TGTGCCAGCAGTGAAGGGACAGCCTATGGCTACACCTTC. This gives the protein CASSEGTAYGYTF.

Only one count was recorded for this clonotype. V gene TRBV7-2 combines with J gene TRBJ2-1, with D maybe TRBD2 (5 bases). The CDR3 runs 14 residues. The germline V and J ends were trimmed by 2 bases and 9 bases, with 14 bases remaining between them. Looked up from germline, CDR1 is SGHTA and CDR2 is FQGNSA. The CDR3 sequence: CASSLTGGFLEQFF. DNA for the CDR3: TGTGCCAGCAGCTTAACTGGCGGGTTCCTTGAGCAGTTCTTC. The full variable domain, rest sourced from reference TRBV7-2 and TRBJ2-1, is GAGVSQSPSNKVTEKGKDVELRCDPISGHTALYWYRQSLGQGLEFLIYFQGNSAPDKSGLPSDRFSAERTGGSVSTLTIQRTQQEDSAVYLCASSLTGGFLEQFFGPGTRLTVL.

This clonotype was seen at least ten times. The CDR3 spells CASSLVRRRITEAFF. In DNA form, the CDR3 reads TGTGCCAGCAGCTTGGTACGGCGAAGGATAACTGAAGCTTTCTTT. This chain links TRBV5-6 with TRBJ1-1; no definite D call. Trimming removed 0 bases at V and 5 bases at J, with 14 bases between. The CDR3 sequence is 15 residues long. In germline, CDR1 is SGHDT, CDR2 YYEEEE.

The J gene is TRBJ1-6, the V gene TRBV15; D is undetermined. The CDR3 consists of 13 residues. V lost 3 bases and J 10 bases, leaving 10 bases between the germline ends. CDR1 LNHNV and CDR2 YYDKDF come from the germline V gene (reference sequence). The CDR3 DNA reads TGTGCCACCAGCAGGGAATCAGTGTCACCCCTCCACTTT. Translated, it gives CATSRESVSPLHF.

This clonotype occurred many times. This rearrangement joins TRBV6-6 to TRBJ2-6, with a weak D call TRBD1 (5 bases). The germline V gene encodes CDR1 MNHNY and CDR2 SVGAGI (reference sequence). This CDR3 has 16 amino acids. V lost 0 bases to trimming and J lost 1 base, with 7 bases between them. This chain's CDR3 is CASSYSPGSGANVLTF. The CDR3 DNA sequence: TGTGCCAGCAGTTACTCCCCAGGGTCTGGGGCCAACGTCCTGACTTTC.

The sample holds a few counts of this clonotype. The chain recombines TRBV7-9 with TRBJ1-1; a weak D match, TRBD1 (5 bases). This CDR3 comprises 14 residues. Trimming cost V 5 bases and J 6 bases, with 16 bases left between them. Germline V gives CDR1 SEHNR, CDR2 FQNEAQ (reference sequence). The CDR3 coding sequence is TGTGCCAGCAGCCATGACCAAGGGGTCCCTGAAGCTTTCTTT. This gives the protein CASSHDQGVPEAFF.

CDR3 amino acids: CASSFRRTSYNEQFF. In DNA form, the CDR3 reads TGTGCCAGCAGCTTTCGACGGACCTCCTACAATGAGCAGTTCTTC. The chain combines TRBV2 with TRBJ2-1; D call uncertain. V lost 6 bases and J lost 0, with 12 bases in between. Germline CDR1 is SNHLY and CDR2 is FYNNEI. CDR3 length: 15 residues. The full variable domain, with the rest looked up from reference TRBV2 and TRBJ2-1, is EPEVTQTPSHQVTQMGQEVILRCVPISNHLYFYWYRQILGQKVEFLVSFYNNEISEKSEIFDDQFSVERPDGSNFTLKIRSTKLEDSAMYFCASSFRRTSYNEQFFGPGTRLTVL.

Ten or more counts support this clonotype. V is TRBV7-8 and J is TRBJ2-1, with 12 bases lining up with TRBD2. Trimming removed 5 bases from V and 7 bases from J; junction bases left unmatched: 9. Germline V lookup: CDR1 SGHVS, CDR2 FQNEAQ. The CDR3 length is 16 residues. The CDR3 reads CASSPGRLAGENEQFF. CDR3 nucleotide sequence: TGTGCCAGCAGCCCAGGCAGACTAGCGGGAGAAAATGAGCAGTTCTTC. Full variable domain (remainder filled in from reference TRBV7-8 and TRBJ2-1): GAGVSQSPRYKVAKRGQDVALRCDPISGHVSLFWYQQALGQGPEFLTYFQNEAQLDKSGLPSDRFFAERPEGSVSTLKIQRTQQEDSAVYLCASSPGRLAGENEQFFGPGTRLTVL.

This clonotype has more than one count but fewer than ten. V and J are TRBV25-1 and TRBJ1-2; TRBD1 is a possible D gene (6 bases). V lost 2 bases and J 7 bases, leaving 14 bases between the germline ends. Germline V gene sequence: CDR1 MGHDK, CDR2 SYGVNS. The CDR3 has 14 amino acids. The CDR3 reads CASSENRENAGYTF. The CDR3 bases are TGTGCCAGCAGTGAAAACAGGGAGAATGCTGGCTACACCTTC.

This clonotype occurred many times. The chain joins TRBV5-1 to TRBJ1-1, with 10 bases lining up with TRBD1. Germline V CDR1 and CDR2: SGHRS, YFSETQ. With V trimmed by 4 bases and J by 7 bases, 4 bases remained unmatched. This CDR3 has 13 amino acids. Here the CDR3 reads CASSRGQGSEAFF. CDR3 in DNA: TGCGCCAGCAGCCGGGGACAGGGGAGTGAAGCTTTCTTT. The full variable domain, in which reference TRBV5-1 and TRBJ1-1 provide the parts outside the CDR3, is KAGVTQTPRYLIKTRGQQVTLSCSPISGHRSVSWYQQTPGQGLQFLFEYFSETQRNKGNFPGRFSGRQFSNSRSEMNVSTLELGDSALYLCASSRGQGSEAFFGQGTRLTVV.